The source of this TCR beta chain is a study of cytomegalovirus exposure and HLA in healthy donors. General study findings and limits: Usually a TCR sequence was rare, but some public TCRs were found in many donors. Reportedly, TCR beta sequences accurately predicted HLA-A and HLA-B alleles in most subjects.

The PCR had 60 Vbeta and 13 Jbeta primers. Some clones are missing from TCRdb's copy, which holds only in-frame ones; the method was immunoSEQ multiplex PCR. This table holds some 150,000 clones, roughly 80% found once. The CDR3 has 16 residues. J was trimmed by 2 bases and V by 4 bases; bases with no gene match: 10. CDR1 and CDR2 (germline): SGHRS, YFSETQ. Points on this clone: Its antigen is not identified.

The chain employs TRBV5-1 and TRBJ2-3; 7 nucleotides match TRBD2. This clonotype was obtained from a woman under 30 in good health and CMV-seronegative. Sequenced sample: PBMCs. The CDR3 protein is CASSPGSAGVTDTQYF. Written as DNA, the CDR3 is TGCGCCAGCAGCCCCGGATCCGCGGGGGTCACAGATACGCAGTATTTT.